This T cell receptor (beta chain) is from a study of cytomegalovirus exposure and HLA in healthy donors. In the PCR, 60 Vbeta and 13 Jbeta primers were used. Clones were read by immunoSEQ multiplex PCR, and TCRdb kept only the in-frame ones, dropping some. The sample lists about 140,000 clones, around 76% occurring once. Deletions cut 4 bases from V and 7 bases from J, with 20 bases between. Germline V lookup: CDR1 LNHDA, CDR2 SQIVND (reference sequence). CDR3 length: 17 residues. The sample consisted of PBMCs. V gene TRBV19 combines with J gene TRBJ1-6; D call uncertain. The sequence was obtained from a male donor in good health and CMV-seronegative. DNA for the CDR3: TGTGCCAGTAGTAGCGCCCCCTCCCGGGGTGGAAATTCACCCCTCCACTTT. Its translation is CASSSAPSRGGNSPLHF.